A selection of T cell receptor beta chains follows, all from one sample in a study of T cell repertoires in ileal Crohn's disease. Profiled with immunoSEQ multiplex PCR; TCRdb holds only in-frame clones, not every one. The data show more than 9,500 clones, 82% seen once. The sample comprised ileal tissue. Every receptor here comes from an adult with Crohn's disease. Both conserved end residues are part of each CDR3. A D gene is named only where the DNA matches it firmly. Clone size is given for some rows only: seen once, a few or many times, or a class if the clone is expanded.

clone_size	v_call	j_call	d_call	cdr3_aa	cdr3_nt
NA	TRBV5-1	TRBJ1-1	TRBD1	CASSPEGDRVEAFF	TGCGCCAGCAGCCCGGAGGGGGACAGGGTTGAAGCTTTCTTT
NA	TRBV25-1	TRBJ2-1	TRBD2	CASSLAGDLNEQFF	TGTGCCAGCAGCCTAGCGGGAGATCTCAATGAGCAGTTCTTC
once	TRBV25-1	TRBJ1-3	NA	CASSSSSQGAFGNTIYF	NA
NA	TRBV30	TRBJ2-7	NA	CAWSRGTPSYEQYF	TGTGCCTGGAGTAGGGGGACACCCTCCTACGAGCAGTACTTC
NA	TRBV19	TRBJ2-6	NA	CASSVLSGANVLTF	TGTGCCAGTAGCGTCCTCTCTGGGGCCAACGTCCTGACTTTC
few	TRBV7-9	TRBJ2-7	TRBD2	CASGRAYEQYF	TGTGCCAGCGGGAGGGCCTACGAGCAGTACTTC
NA	TRBV7-8	TRBJ1-2	TRBD1	CASSGTGAGYTF	TGTGCCAGCAGCGGGACAGGAGCTGGCTACACCTTC
NA	TRBV5-1	TRBJ2-7	TRBD2	CASSRTSRDEQYF	TGCGCCAGCAGCCGGACTAGCCGGGACGAGCAGTACTTC
NA	TRBV30	TRBJ2-7	NA	CAWSTGEPYEQYF	TGTGCCTGGAGTACGGGGGAGCCCTACGAGCAGTACTTC
once	TRBV6-1	TRBJ1-5	NA	CASSGTGPNSNQPQHF	TGTGCCAGCAGTGGAACAGGACCAAATAGCAATCAGCCCCAGCATTTT
NA	TRBV30	TRBJ1-3	NA	CAWMAGHSGNTIYF	TGTGCCTGGATGGCCGGACACTCTGGAAACACCATATATTTT
NA	TRBV10-1	TRBJ1-4	NA	CASQAGTDEKLFF	TGCGCCTCCCAGGCGGGCACTGATGAAAAACTGTTTTTT
NA	TRBV2	TRBJ2-7	NA	CASSEAAAFAYEQYF	TGTGCCAGCAGTGAAGCGGCCGCTTTTGCCTACGAGCAGTACTTC
NA	TRBV27	TRBJ2-5	NA	CASTRLVGETQYF	TGTGCCAGCACGCGACTAGTTGGGGAGACCCAGTACTTC
once	TRBV7-9	TRBJ2-7	TRBD2	CASSSSGELGEQYF	TGTGCCAGCAGCTCTAGCGGGGAGCTAGGGGAGCAGTACTTC
NA	TRBV11-3	TRBJ2-1	NA	CASSDTRQLYHNEQFF	TGTGCCAGCAGCGACACAAGGCAACTCTACCACAATGAGCAGTTCTTC
NA	TRBV7-7	TRBJ1-1	NA	CASSVYRTGGTEAFF	TGTGCCAGCAGCGTCTACCGGACCGGAGGGACTGAAGCTTTCTTT
few	TRBV18	TRBJ2-7	TRBD1	CASSPRDRAYEQYF	TGTGCCAGCTCACCCCGGGACAGGGCCTACGAGCAGTACTTC
few	TRBV7-8	TRBJ1-4	TRBD1	CASSPTHQGATNEKLFF	TGTGCCAGCAGCCCAACTCACCAGGGGGCAACTAATGAAAAACTGTTTTTT
NA	TRBV15	TRBJ1-5	NA	CATSREGATQPQHF	TGTGCCACCAGCAGAGAGGGGGCCACTCAGCCCCAGCATTTT
NA	TRBV6-4	TRBJ2-3	TRBD2	CASSAGGPTDTQYF	TGTGCCAGCAGCGCGGGGGGGCCTACAGATACGCAGTATTTT
NA	TRBV12-5	TRBJ2-5	TRBD2	CASALTSVQETQYF	TGTGCTAGTGCCCTGACTAGCGTCCAAGAGACCCAGTACTTC
once	TRBV19	TRBJ2-7	TRBD2	CASSTPGLVGEQYF	TGTGCCAGTAGTACCCCGGGACTAGTAGGCGAGCAGTACTTC
once	TRBV7-3	TRBJ2-3	TRBD2	CASSLFGTSGGWDTQYF	TGTGCCAGCAGCTTGTTCGGGACTAGCGGGGGCTGGGATACGCAGTATTTT
NA	TRBV6-1	TRBJ2-5	NA	CASSEEVGRETQYF	TGTGCCAGCAGTGAAGAGGTGGGGAGGGAGACCCAGTACTTC
NA	TRBV10-3	TRBJ1-1	NA	CAISESSWGVRNTEAFF	TGTGCCATCAGTGAGTCCTCATGGGGGGTCCGGAACACTGAAGCTTTCTTT
NA	TRBV30	TRBJ2-3	TRBD2	CAWRRGAGSFDTQYF	TGTGCCTGGCGGCGGGGGGCGGGTTCTTTTGATACGCAGTATTTT
NA	TRBV15	TRBJ1-2	TRBD1	CATSRDREPQYGYTF	TGTGCCACCAGCAGGGACAGGGAGCCCCAGTATGGCTACACCTTC
NA	TRBV30	TRBJ1-2	NA	CAWRSTAGTGSYTF	TGTGCCTGGAGGTCCACCGCCGGGACTGGGTCCTACACCTTC
NA	TRBV5-1	TRBJ2-7	TRBD1	CASSAGTGAEYF	TGCGCCAGCAGCGCGGGGACAGGGGCGGAGTACTTC
NA	TRBV29-1	TRBJ1-1	NA	CSANIGGTDTEAFF	TGCAGCGCCAACATCGGCGGGACGGACACTGAAGCTTTCTTT
NA	TRBV30	TRBJ2-2	TRBD2	CAFSTSGRALRGTGELFF	TGTGCCTTCTCGACTAGCGGGAGGGCCTTACGCGGCACCGGGGAGCTGTTTTTT
NA	TRBV7-8	TRBJ1-2	TRBD1	CASSPLTGVDYGYTF	TGTGCCAGCAGCCCCCTGACAGGGGTAGACTATGGCTACACCTTC
NA	TRBV9	TRBJ2-7	NA	CASSADIAEHYEQYF	TGTGCCAGCAGCGCCGACATAGCGGAGCACTACGAGCAGTACTTC
NA	TRBV9	TRBJ2-1	NA	CASSVGSVREQFF	TGTGCCAGCAGCGTAGGAAGTGTCAGGGAGCAGTTCTTC
NA	TRBV10-2	TRBJ2-3	NA	CATRGVSNTDTQYF	TGCGCCACACGAGGTGTTAGTAACACAGATACGCAGTATTTT
NA	TRBV7-6	TRBJ1-1	NA	CASSLRDTNTEAFF	TGTGCCAGCAGCTTACGGGACACGAACACTGAAGCTTTCTTT
large	TRBV10-2	TRBJ1-3	NA	CASSESTGFSTIYF	TGCGCCAGCAGTGAGTCTACAGGTTTCAGTACCATATATTTT
NA	TRBV6-1	TRBJ1-2	TRBD1	CASSGTGGGGRYGYTF	TGTGCCAGCAGTGGGACAGGGGGCGGCGGTAGGTATGGCTACACCTTC
NA	TRBV28	TRBJ1-6	NA	CASTRSEALHF	TGTGCCAGCACCAGATCTGAAGCCCTCCACTTT
NA	TRBV28	TRBJ1-3	NA	CASTRTVSGNTIYF	TGTGCCAGCACCCGGACAGTCTCTGGAAACACCATATATTTT
NA	TRBV18	TRBJ1-5	NA	CASSPGGQRHQPQHF	TGTGCCAGCTCACCCGGTGGGCAGAGACATCAGCCCCAGCATTTT
NA	TRBV7-2	TRBJ2-7	NA	CASSRTPTGNRHYEQYF	TGTGCCAGCAGCCGAACACCGACGGGCAACAGGCACTACGAGCAGTACTTC
NA	TRBV5-1	TRBJ1-2	NA	CASSLAPGKSGYTF	TGCGCCAGCAGCTTGGCCCCAGGGAAGAGTGGCTACACCTTC
NA	TRBV6-6	TRBJ2-3	TRBD1	CASTQWDRPLLDTQYF	TGTGCCAGCACCCAATGGGACAGGCCTCTTTTAGATACGCAGTATTTT
once	TRBV7-8	TRBJ1-5	NA	CASSLDTGFRQPQHF	TGTGCCAGCAGCTTAGATACGGGGTTTCGTCAGCCCCAGCATTTT
NA	TRBV2	TRBJ1-1	NA	CASSEDRNTEAFF	TGTGCCAGCAGTGAGGACAGGAACACTGAAGCTTTCTTT
NA	TRBV2	TRBJ1-1	NA	CARQTTMNTEAFF	TGTGCCAGGCAGACTACCATGAACACTGAAGCTTTCTTT
NA	TRBV18	TRBJ1-3	NA	CASSPTRGQHGNTIYF	TGTGCCAGCTCACCTACCCGAGGACAGCACGGAAACACCATATATTTT